The 3 T cell receptor beta chains reported below all come from one sample, sequenced in a study of spatial heterogeneity in lung cancer. Study-wide findings and caveats: Counts that tracked tumor mutation counts were those of expanded intratumoral alpha and beta TCRs.

These receptors' targets are unknown. TCRdb itself ran the 5' RACE reads through MiXCR, one entry per CDR3 protein. The sample lists around 4,900 distinct CDR3 sequences, approximately 6.1% occurring once. Time point of the sample: sample taken at primary tumor resection. The material was lung tumor tissue, obtained at surgery. These receptors all come from a female donor with early-stage non-small cell lung cancer.

Of note for this clonotype: This beta chain came through as a stray read in a library set up for alpha chains, and its size says little. This chain joins TRBV7-2 and TRBJ1-2; no clear D gene. The CDR3 is 14 residues long. V gave up 0 bases and J gave up 8 bases, with 13 bases separating them. Germline V gene data show CDR1 as SGHTA and CDR2 as FQGNSA. CDR3 sequence: CASSLAIPARGYTF. DNA for the CDR3: TGTGCCAGCAGCTTAGCAATTCCCGCGCGGGGCTACACCTTC.

Within the sample, this clonotype is medium-sized. This beta chain lies outside the target of a library built for alpha chains; its clone size means little. V usage is TRBV7-2 and J usage is TRBJ1-2; D gene ambiguous. Germline values: CDR1 SGHTA, CDR2 FQGNSA. This CDR3 has 13 residues. V lost 3 bases and J lost 4, with 9 bases in between. In nucleotides, the CDR3 is TGTGCCAGCAGCTTCCCTAATATCTATGGCTACACCTTC. Its protein product is CASSFPNIYGYTF.

Judged by abundance, this clonotype is medium-sized (0.01 to 0.1%). This beta chain is off target for a library built for alpha chains, so its abundance means little. The chain links TRBV27 to TRBJ1-1; 8 bases match TRBD1. Trimming cost V 2 bases and J 0 bases; bases outside gene matches: 11. This CDR3 region has 18 residues. Per germline, CDR1 MNHEY and CDR2 SMNVEV (reference sequence). CDR3 sequence (DNA): TGTGCCAGCAGTTTAAGGGCCCCGACAGGGGTCGTGAACACTGAAGCTTTCTTT. This encodes CASSLRAPTGVVNTEAFF.